This passage covers 27 T cell receptor beta chains from one sample sequenced in a study of technical replicates of blood from a handful of donors. This table comes from immunoSEQ multiplex PCR, and its TCRdb copy is limited to in-frame clones, with some not included. The top ten hold about 5% of the sample, which has 60,000 to 70,000 clones, roughly 86% seen once. The sequenced material came from PBMCs. The receptors derive from a human donor in good health. Some clones in this sample may be carry-over from other donors' samples.

The chain recombines TRBV6-1 with TRBJ1-5; TRBD1 matches 8 bases. Germline V CDR1 and CDR2: MNHNS, SASEGT. The trim removed 7 bases at V and 2 bases at J, leaving 7 bases unmatched. The CDR3 is 15 residues long. The CDR3 coding sequence is TGTGCCAGCACTCAGGGGGCGAACGGCAATCAGCCCCAGCATTTT. Translated: CASTQGANGNQPQHF.

V and J are TRBV7-3 and TRBJ2-3; no firm D call. Germline CDR1 SGHTA, CDR2 FQGTGA. This CDR3 has 15 residues. V was shortened by 8 bases and J by 2 bases, with 17 bases between the two germline ends. The CDR3, as DNA: TGTGCCAGCCGCGCAGGTCTTCTCGTCACAGATACGCAGTATTTT. It codes for CASRAGLLVTDTQYF.

The chain recombines TRBV7-3 with TRBJ1-3; 9 nucleotides line up with TRBD1. Germline CDR1 reads SGHTA; CDR2 reads FQGTGA. The trim removed 5 bases at V and 7 bases at J, leaving 3 bases unmatched. The CDR3 has 13 residues. CDR3 bases: TGTGCCAGCAGCCCCGACAGGGGGAACACCATATATTTT. This codes for CASSPDRGNTIYF.

This clone was detected only a few times. The rearrangement uses TRBV7-2 and TRBJ2-1, with D possibly being TRBD1 (5 bases). V was pared by 8 bases and J by 5 bases, with 25 bases between. Per germline, CDR1 SGHTA and CDR2 FQGNSA. CDR3 length: 17 residues. CDR3 amino acids: CASSPSIRVLGHNEQFF. DNA for the CDR3: TGTGCCAGCTCCCCATCCATCAGGGTCCTGGGGCACAATGAGCAGTTCTTC.

J is TRBJ2-5 and V is TRBV14; possibly TRBD1 for D (6 bases). CDR3 length: 16 residues. Trimming removed 0 bases at V and 4 bases at J, with 15 bases between. The germline V gene encodes CDR1 SGHDN and CDR2 FVKESK. CDR3 in DNA: TGTGCCAGCAGCCAAGACCGGGACACGGAGAGAGAGACCCAGTACTTC. It codes for CASSQDRDTERETQYF.

CDR3 in amino acids: CATQDRDNYGYTF. The CDR3 DNA follows: TGTGCCACGCAGGACAGGGATAACTATGGCTACACCTTC. The V call is TRBV10-3, the J call TRBJ1-2; TRBD1 matches at 8 bases. After removal of 10 bases from V and 1 base from J, the junction contained 5 bases not matched to a gene. The CDR3 spans 13 residues. Per germline, CDR1 ENHRY and CDR2 SYGVKD.

V gene TRBV15 combines with J gene TRBJ2-5; D remains unclear. The CDR3 is 12 residues long. The V end lost 0 bases, the J end lost 5 bases, and 4 bases lay between the germline ends. The germline V gene has CDR1 LNHNV and CDR2 YYDKDF (reference sequence). The CDR3 DNA sequence: TGTGCCACCAGCAGAGATAGCGAGACCCAGTACTTC. Translating it yields CATSRDSETQYF.

The chain links TRBV5-1 to TRBJ2-7, with 11 bases that match TRBD1. V shed 1 base, J shed 0 bases, and the junction held 3 bases outside the gene matches. Germline lookup yields CDR1 SGHRS and CDR2 YFSETQ. This CDR3 region has 16 residues. The CDR3 is CASSLTGTGGSYEQYF. The DNA of the CDR3 is TGCGCCAGCAGCTTGACCGGGACAGGGGGCTCCTACGAGCAGTACTTC.

The rearrangement joins TRBV4-3 to TRBJ1-1, with 8 nucleotides matching TRBD1. V shed 0 bases, J shed 4 bases, and the junction held 7 bases outside the gene matches. The CDR3 consists of 16 residues. From germline, CDR1 is LGHNA and CDR2 YSLEER. The CDR3 DNA follows: TGCGCCAGCAGCCAAGATACCCAGGGGGCAGGCACTGAAGCTTTCTTT. Protein: CASSQDTQGAGTEAFF.

This CDR3 is CASSQDSSSGNTIYF. The CDR3 region has the DNA TGCGCCAGCAGCCAAGATTCCAGCTCTGGAAACACCATATATTTT. V gene TRBV4-3 combines with J gene TRBJ1-3; D gene uncertain. Germline assignment: CDR1 LGHNA and CDR2 YSLEER. This CDR3 is 15 amino acids long. V gave up 0 bases and J gave up 0 bases, with 6 bases separating them.

CDR3 DNA sequence: TGTGCCAGCAGCTCAAAGGCGGGGGGGCTATCCGATACGCAGTATTTT. Residues: CASSSKAGGLSDTQYF. The chain employs TRBV7-3 and TRBJ2-3, with 9 positions matching TRBD2. J lost 6 bases, V lost 4 bases, and 11 bases had no gene match. The CDR3 length is 16 residues. Per the germline V gene, CDR1 is SGHTA and CDR2 is FQGTGA.

The chain is built from TRBV6-5 and TRBJ1-2; 8 positions match TRBD1. Germline trimming cut 0 bases from V and 7 bases from J; bases unmatched to any gene: 7. CDR3 length: 15 amino acids. CDR1 and CDR2 (germline): MNHEY, SVGAGI. The DNA for the CDR3 is TGTGCCAGCAGTTACTCCCGACAGGGGACGTTTGGCTACACCTTC. It is translated as CASSYSRQGTFGYTF.

This clone occurred a few times. The chain has TRBV19 and TRBJ2-1; TRBD1 matches 10 bases. The germline V gene has CDR1 LNHDA and CDR2 SQIVND (reference sequence). The CDR3 runs to 14 residues. Germline trimming cut 5 bases from V and 9 bases from J; bases unmatched to any gene: 7. CDR3 region: CASSFGTGVGEQFF. The DNA of the CDR3 is TGTGCCAGTAGTTTCGGGACAGGGGTTGGTGAGCAGTTCTTC.

This clone was found a few times. The chain joins TRBV4-2 to TRBJ2-1; TRBD2 matches 10 bases. The germline V gene has CDR1 LGHNA and CDR2 YNFKEQ. The CDR3 covers 16 residues. With 6 bases clipped from V and 9 bases from J, the junction kept 14 bases outside the gene matches. The CDR3 DNA is TGTGCCAGCAGGGAGCGGGGGGGGGACGGGTCCGGTGAGCAGTTCTTC. As protein: CASRERGGDGSGEQFF.

CDR3 amino acids: CASSDPGTAGNTIYF. The DNA of the CDR3 is TGTGCCAGCAGTGACCCAGGGACAGCTGGAAACACCATATATTTT. The V gene is TRBV25-1, the J gene TRBJ1-3; 7 bases are shared with TRBD1. CDR3 length equals 15 residues. V lost 3 bases, J lost 2 bases, and 4 bases stayed unmatched. CDR1 is MGHDK and CDR2 is SYGVNS in the germline V gene.

V is TRBV15 and J is TRBJ2-1; weak D call: TRBD2 (6 bases). CDR1 LNHNV and CDR2 YYDKDF come from the germline V gene (reference sequence). This CDR3 has 16 amino acids. Trimming shortened V by 1 base and J by 7 bases, and 17 bases separated the two germline ends. The DNA of the CDR3 is TGTGCCACCAGCAGAGGAGGTGGGGGGACGCCTAATGAGCAGTTCTTC. It translates to CATSRGGGGTPNEQFF. Full variable domain (remainder filled in from reference TRBV15 and TRBJ2-1): DAMVIQNPRYQVTQFGKPVTLSCSQTLNHNVMYWYQQKSSQAPKLLFHYYDKDFNNEADTPDNFQSRRPNTSFCFLDIRSPGLGDTAMYLCATSRGGGGTPNEQFFGPGTRLTVL.

The rearrangement joins TRBV7-3 to TRBJ2-3; TRBD2 matches at 8 bases. Germline lookup yields CDR1 SGHTA and CDR2 FQGTGA. Trimming at V came to 3 bases and at J to 9 bases, leaving 11 bases not matched to a gene. The CDR3 is 15 amino acids. CDR3 amino acids: CASSFGARGATTQYF. The DNA for the CDR3 is TGTGCCAGCAGCTTCGGGGCGCGGGGGGCAACGACGCAGTATTTT.

The chain carries TRBV5-4 and TRBJ2-1, with D unclear. V lost 3 bases and J 0 bases, leaving 10 bases between the germline ends. The germline gives CDR1 SGHNT, CDR2 YYREEE (reference sequence). CDR3 size: 15 residues. CDR3 DNA sequence: TGTGCCAGCAGCTCCGGGTCCTTCTCCTACAATGAGCAGTTCTTC. The encoded protein is CASSSGSFSYNEQFF.

V usage is TRBV5-4 and J usage is TRBJ1-1; 7 bases agree with TRBD1. This CDR3 region has 13 residues. Germline loops: CDR1 SGHNT, CDR2 YYREEE (reference sequence). V was clipped by 6 bases and J by 3 bases; unmatched bases: 5. The CDR3: CASTRDSYTEAFF. The CDR3 nucleotides are TGTGCCAGCACCCGGGACAGCTACACTGAAGCTTTCTTT.

The genes are TRBV5-4 and TRBJ2-7; 9 bases line up with TRBD2. The germline gives CDR1 SGHNT, CDR2 YYREEE (reference sequence). CDR3 length: 15 residues. J gave up 3 bases and V 4 bases, and 8 bases lay outside the gene matches. The DNA for the CDR3 is TGTGCCAGCAGCCCGGGGACTAGCAGATACTACGAGCAGTACTTC. Translation: CASSPGTSRYYEQYF.

V and J are TRBV6-5 and TRBJ2-5, with 7 bases matching TRBD1. This CDR3 spans 13 amino acids. Germline V CDR1 and CDR2: MNHEY, SVGAGI. V shed 7 bases, J shed 4 bases, and the junction held 6 bases outside the gene matches. Here the CDR3 reads CASMPNRGETQYF. CDR3 nucleotides: TGTGCCAGCATGCCTAACAGGGGAGAGACCCAGTACTTC.

In this sample, this clone turned up once. The genes are TRBV7-6 and TRBJ2-1, with D tentatively TRBD2 (6 bases). The germline V gene encodes CDR1 SGHVS and CDR2 FNYEAQ. This CDR3 contains 14 residues. Trimming took 5 bases from V and 0 from J, leaving 8 bases between them. The CDR3 reads CASSETSSYNEQFF. In DNA form, the CDR3 reads TGTGCCAGCAGCGAGACTAGCTCCTACAATGAGCAGTTCTTC.

The rearrangement joins TRBV7-8 to TRBJ2-7; 11 nucleotides line up with TRBD1. The CDR3 loop spans 13 amino acids. Germline CDR1 and CDR2: SGHVS and FQNEAQ. The J segment lost 7 bases and the V segment lost 5 bases, leaving 4 bases of the junction unmatched. The CDR3 region is CASSTGTGGEQYF. Written as DNA, the CDR3 is TGTGCCAGCAGCACCGGGACAGGGGGAGAGCAGTACTTC.

This clone was counted a single time. This sequence joins TRBV6-5 and TRBJ1-6; D unclear. This CDR3 is built from 15 residues. CDR1 MNHEY and CDR2 SVGAGI come from the germline V gene. Trimming took off 4 bases at V and 5 bases at J, with 12 bases between the two ends. The CDR3 DNA is TGTGCCAGCAGTTTGTCCGGGTTGGATAATTCACCCCTCCACTTT. Translation: CASSLSGLDNSPLHF.

The chain is built from TRBV7-3 and TRBJ2-1, with a tentative D call TRBD2 (5 bases). Between the trimmed V and J ends, which lost 5 bases and 4 bases, there was a span of 21 bases. The CDR3 sequence is 17 residues long. CDR1 is SGHTA, CDR2 FQGTGA, per germline. The CDR3 spells CASSIDSGGSSYNEQFF. In DNA form, the CDR3 reads TGTGCCAGCAGCATAGATTCCGGCGGGTCTTCTTACAATGAGCAGTTCTTC.

The rearrangement joins TRBV7-7 to TRBJ2-3; TRBD1 is a possible D gene (6 bases). The germline gives CDR1 SSHAT, CDR2 FNYEAQ (reference sequence). Trimming took 6 bases from V and 6 from J, leaving 16 bases between them. The CDR3 runs to 14 residues. CDR3 protein: CASSLTLGADTQYF. The CDR3 region has the DNA TGTGCCAGCAGTCTTACCTTGGGGGCGGATACGCAGTATTTT.

This chain connects TRBV5-1 to TRBJ2-7, with 8 nucleotides matching TRBD2. CDR1 is SGHRS, CDR2 YFSETQ, per germline. V lost 1 base and J lost 2; bases outside the gene matches: 11. The CDR3 runs 17 residues. CDR3 sequence (DNA): TGCGCCAGCAGCTTGTACCCGGGACTAGAAGTCCCCTACGAGCAGTACTTC. This translates into CASSLYPGLEVPYEQYF.